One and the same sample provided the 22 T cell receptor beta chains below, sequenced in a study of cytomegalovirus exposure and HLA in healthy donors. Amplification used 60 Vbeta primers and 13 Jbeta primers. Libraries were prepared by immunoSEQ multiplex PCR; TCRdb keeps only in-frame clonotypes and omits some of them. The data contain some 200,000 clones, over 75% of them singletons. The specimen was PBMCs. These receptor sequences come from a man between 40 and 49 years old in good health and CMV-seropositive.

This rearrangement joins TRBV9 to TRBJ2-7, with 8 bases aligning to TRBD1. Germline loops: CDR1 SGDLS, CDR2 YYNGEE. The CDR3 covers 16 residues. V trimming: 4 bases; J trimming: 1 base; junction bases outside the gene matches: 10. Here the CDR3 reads CASSPRTGYSSYEQYF. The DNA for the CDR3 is TGTGCCAGCAGCCCCCGGACAGGGTACTCATCCTACGAGCAGTACTTC.

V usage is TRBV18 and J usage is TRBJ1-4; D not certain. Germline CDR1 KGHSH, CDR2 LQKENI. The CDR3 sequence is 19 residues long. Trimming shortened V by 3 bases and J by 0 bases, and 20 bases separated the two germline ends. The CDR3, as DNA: TGTGCCAGCTCACCTGAGATTCCCCTTACCATTGCAACTAATGAAAAACTGTTTTTT. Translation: CASSPEIPLTIATNEKLFF.

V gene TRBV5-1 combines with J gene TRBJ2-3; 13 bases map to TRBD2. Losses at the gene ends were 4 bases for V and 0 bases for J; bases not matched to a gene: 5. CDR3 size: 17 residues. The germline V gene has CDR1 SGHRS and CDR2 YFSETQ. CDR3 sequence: CASSGGLAGVSTDTQYF. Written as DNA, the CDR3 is TGCGCCAGCAGCGGAGGACTAGCGGGGGTTAGCACAGATACGCAGTATTTT.

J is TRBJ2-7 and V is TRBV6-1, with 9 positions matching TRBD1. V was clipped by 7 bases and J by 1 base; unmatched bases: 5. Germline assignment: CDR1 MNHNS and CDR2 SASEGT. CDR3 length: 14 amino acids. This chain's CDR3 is CASKKTGGSYEQYF. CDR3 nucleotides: TGTGCCAGCAAAAAGACAGGGGGATCCTACGAGCAGTACTTC.

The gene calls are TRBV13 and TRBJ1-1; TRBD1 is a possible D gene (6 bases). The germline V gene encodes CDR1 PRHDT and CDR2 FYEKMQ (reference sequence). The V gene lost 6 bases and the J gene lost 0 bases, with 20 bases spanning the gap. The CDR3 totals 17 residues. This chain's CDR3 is CASSQRGRAAMNTEAFF. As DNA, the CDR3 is TGTGCCAGCAGTCAAAGGGGGAGGGCCGCAATGAACACTGAAGCTTTCTTT.

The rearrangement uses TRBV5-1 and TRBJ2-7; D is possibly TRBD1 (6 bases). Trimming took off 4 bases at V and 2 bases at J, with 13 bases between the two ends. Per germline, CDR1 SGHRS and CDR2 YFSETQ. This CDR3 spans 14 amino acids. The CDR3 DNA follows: TGCGCCAGCAGCCCGGACAGCGCGCCCTACGAGCAGTACTTC. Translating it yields CASSPDSAPYEQYF.

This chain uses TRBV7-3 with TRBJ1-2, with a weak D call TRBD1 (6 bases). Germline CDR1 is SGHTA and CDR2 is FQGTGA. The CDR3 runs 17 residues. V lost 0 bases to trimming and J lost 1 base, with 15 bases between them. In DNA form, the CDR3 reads TGTGCCAGCAGCTTAACCGGGAGGAGAGGGGGTAACTATGGCTACACCTTC. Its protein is CASSLTGRRGGNYGYTF.

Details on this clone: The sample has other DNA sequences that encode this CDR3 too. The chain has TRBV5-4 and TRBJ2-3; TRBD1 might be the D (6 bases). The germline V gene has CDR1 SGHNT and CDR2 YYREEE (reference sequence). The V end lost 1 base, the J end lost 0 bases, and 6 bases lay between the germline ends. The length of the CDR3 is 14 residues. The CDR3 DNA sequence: TGTGCCAGCAGCTTGACAGGGAGCACAGATACGCAGTATTTT. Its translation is CASSLTGSTDTQYF.

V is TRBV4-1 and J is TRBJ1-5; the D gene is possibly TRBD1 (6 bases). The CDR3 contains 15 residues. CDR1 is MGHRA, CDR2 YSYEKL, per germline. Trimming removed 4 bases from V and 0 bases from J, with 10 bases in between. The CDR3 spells CASSLGQNSNQPQHF. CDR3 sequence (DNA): TGCGCCAGCAGCCTAGGACAGAATAGCAATCAGCCCCAGCATTTT.

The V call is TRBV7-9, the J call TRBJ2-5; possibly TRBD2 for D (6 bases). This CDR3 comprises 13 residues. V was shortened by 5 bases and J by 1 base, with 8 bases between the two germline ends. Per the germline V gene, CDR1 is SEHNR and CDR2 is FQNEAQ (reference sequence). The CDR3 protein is CASSRSGQETQYF. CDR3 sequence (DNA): TGTGCCAGCAGCCGTAGCGGCCAAGAGACCCAGTACTTC.

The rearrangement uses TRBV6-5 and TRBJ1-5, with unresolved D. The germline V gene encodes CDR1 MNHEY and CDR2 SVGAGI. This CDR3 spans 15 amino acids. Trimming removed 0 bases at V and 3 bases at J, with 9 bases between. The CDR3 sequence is CASSYSWATNQPQHF. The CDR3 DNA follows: TGTGCCAGCAGTTACTCTTGGGCCACCAATCAGCCCCAGCATTTT.

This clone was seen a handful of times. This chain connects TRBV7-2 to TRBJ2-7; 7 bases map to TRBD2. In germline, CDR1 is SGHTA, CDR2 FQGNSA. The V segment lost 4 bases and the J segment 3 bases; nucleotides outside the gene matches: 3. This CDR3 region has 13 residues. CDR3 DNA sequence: TGTGCCAGCAGCTCTGGACTAGACTACGAGCAGTACTTC. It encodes CASSSGLDYEQYF.

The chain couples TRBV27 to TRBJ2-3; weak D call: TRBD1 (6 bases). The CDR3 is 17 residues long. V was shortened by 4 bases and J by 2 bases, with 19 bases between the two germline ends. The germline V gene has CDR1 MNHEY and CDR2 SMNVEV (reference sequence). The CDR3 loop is CASSSTGPLLNTDTQYF. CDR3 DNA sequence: TGTGCCAGCAGTTCCACAGGGCCTCTACTTAACACAGATACGCAGTATTTT.

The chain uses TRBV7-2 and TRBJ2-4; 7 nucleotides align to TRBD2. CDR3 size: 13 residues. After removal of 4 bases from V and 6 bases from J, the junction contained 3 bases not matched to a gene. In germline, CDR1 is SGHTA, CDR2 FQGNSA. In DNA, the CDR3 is TGTGCCAGCAGCTCGTCGGGGGGAAACATTCAGTACTTC. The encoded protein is CASSSSGGNIQYF. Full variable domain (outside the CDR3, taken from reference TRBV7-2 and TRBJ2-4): GAGVSQSPSNKVTEKGKDVELRCDPISGHTALYWYRQSLGQGLEFLIYFQGNSAPDKSGLPSDRFSAERTGGSVSTLTIQRTQQEDSAVYLCASSSSGGNIQYFGAGTRLSVL.

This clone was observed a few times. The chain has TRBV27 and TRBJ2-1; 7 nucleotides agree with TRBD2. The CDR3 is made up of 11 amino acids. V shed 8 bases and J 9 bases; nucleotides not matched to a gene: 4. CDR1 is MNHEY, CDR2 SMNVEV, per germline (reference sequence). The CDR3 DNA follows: TGTGCCAGCCGATGGGGGGGTGAGCAGTTCTTC. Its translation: CASRWGGEQFF.

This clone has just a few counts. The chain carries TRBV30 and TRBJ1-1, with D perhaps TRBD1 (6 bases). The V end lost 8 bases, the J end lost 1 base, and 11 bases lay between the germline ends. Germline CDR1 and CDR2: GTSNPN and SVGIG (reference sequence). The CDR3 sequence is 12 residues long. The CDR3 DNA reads TGTGCCGGAACACAGGGGAACACTGAAGCTTTCTTT. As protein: CAGTQGNTEAFF.

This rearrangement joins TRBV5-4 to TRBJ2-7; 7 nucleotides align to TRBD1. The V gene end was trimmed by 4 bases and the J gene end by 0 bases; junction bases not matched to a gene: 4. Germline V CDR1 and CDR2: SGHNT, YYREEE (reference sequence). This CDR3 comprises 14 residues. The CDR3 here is CASSPGQSSYEQYF. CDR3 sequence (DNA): TGTGCCAGCAGCCCGGGACAGAGCTCCTACGAGCAGTACTTC.

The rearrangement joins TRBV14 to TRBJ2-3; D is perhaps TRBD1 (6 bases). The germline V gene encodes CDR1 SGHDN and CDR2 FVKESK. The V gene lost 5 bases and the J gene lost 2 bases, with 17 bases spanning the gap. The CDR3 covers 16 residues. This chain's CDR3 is CASSKWTAFNTDTQYF. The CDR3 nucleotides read TGTGCCAGCAGCAAGTGGACAGCCTTTAACACAGATACGCAGTATTTT.

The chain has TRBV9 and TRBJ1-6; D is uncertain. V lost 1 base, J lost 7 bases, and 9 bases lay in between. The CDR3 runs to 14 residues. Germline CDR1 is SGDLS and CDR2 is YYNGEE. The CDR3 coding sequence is TGTGCCAGCAGCGTAACCGGGGAAAATTCACCCCTCCACTTT. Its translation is CASSVTGENSPLHF.

CDR3 loop: CASTVREGLSYEQYF. The CDR3, as DNA: TGTGCCAGCACGGTCAGGGAGGGGCTCTCCTACGAGCAGTACTTC. The V call is TRBV7-2, the J call TRBJ2-7, with 7 bases aligning to TRBD2. Germline V CDR1 and CDR2: SGHTA, FQGNSA. With V trimmed by 7 bases and J by 0 bases, 9 bases remained unmatched. This CDR3 comprises 15 residues.

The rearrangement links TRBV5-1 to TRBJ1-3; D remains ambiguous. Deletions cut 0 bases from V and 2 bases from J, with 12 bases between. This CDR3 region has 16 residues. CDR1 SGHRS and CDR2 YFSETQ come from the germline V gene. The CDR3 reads CASSLEASVTGNTIYF. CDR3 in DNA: TGCGCCAGCAGCTTGGAAGCCAGCGTGACTGGAAACACCATATATTTT.

CDR3 sequence reads: CASSPGQGYQETQYF. The CDR3 DNA is TGTGCCAGCAGCCCGGGACAGGGTTACCAAGAGACCCAGTACTTC. The chain joins TRBV13 to TRBJ2-5, with 9 positions matching TRBD1. Losses at the gene ends were 5 bases for V and 0 bases for J; bases not matched to a gene: 4. CDR3 length: 15 amino acids. The germline V gene has CDR1 PRHDT and CDR2 FYEKMQ (reference sequence).